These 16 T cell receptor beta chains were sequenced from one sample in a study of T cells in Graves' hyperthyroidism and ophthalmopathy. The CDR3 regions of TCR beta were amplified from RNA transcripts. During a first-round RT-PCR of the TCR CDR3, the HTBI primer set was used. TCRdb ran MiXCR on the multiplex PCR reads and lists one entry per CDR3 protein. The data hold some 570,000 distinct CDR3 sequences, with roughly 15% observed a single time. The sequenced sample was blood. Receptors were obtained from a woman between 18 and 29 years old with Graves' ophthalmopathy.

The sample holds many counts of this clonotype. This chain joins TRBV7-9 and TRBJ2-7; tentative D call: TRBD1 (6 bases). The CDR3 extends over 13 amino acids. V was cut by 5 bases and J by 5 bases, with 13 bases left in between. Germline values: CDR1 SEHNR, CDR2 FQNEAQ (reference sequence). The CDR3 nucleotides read TGTGCCAGCAGCGCAGTACGGACAGACGAGCAGTACTTC. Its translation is CASSAVRTDEQYF.

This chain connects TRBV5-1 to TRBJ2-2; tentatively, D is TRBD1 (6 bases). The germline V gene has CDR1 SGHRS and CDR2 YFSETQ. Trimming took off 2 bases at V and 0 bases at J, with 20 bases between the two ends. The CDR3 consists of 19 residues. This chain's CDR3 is CASSFTRFETGPNTGELFF. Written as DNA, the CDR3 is TGCGCCAGCAGCTTCACACGTTTTGAGACAGGACCGAACACCGGGGAGCTGTTTTTT.

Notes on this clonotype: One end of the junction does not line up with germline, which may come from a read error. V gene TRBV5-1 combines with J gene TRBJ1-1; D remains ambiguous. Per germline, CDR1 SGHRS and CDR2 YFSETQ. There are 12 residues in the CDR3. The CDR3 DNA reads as TGCGCCAACAGCTCAGGGAACACTGAAGCTTTCTTT. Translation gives CANSSGNTEAFF.

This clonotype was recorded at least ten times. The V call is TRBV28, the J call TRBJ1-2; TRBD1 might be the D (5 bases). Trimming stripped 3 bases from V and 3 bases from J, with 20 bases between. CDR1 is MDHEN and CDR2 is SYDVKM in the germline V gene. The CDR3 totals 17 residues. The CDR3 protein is CASSFHRWGSRDYGYTF. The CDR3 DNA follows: TGTGCCAGCAGTTTCCACAGGTGGGGATCTCGGGACTATGGCTACACCTTC.

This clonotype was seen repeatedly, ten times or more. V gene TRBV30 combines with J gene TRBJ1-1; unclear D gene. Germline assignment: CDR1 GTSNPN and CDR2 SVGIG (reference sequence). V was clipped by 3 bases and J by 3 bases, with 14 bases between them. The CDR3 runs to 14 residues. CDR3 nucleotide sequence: TGTGCCTGGAGGACTTCCCAATCGCACACTGAAGCTTTCTTT. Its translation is CAWRTSQSHTEAFF. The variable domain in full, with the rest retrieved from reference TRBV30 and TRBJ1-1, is SQTIHQWPATLVQPVGSPLSLECTVEGTSNPNLYWYRQAAGRGLQLLFYSVGIGQISSEVPQNLSASRPQDRQFILSSKKLLLSDSGFYLCAWRTSQSHTEAFFGQGTRLTVV.

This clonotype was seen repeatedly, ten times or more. CDR3 sequence (DNA): TGTGCCTGGGGAAGGGCAACTAATGAAAAACTGTTTTTT. It codes for CAWGRATNEKLFF. The V and J genes are TRBV30 and TRBJ1-4; D is ambiguous. There are 13 residues in the CDR3. Germline V lookup: CDR1 GTSNPN, CDR2 SVGIG (reference sequence). Deletions cut 5 bases from V and 0 bases from J, with 7 bases between.

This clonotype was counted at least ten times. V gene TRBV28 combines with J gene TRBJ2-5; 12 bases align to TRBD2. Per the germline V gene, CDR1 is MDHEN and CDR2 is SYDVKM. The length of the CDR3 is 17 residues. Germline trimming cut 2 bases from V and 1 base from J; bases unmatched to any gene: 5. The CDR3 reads CASSLTLAGGSQETQYF. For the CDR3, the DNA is TGTGCCAGCAGTTTAACACTAGCGGGGGGCTCCCAAGAGACCCAGTACTTC.

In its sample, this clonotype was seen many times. CDR3 sequence (DNA): TGCGCCAGCAGCTTGCGTCTAGCGGGGGTCACAGATACGCAGTATTTT. Translation: CASSLRLAGVTDTQYF. V is TRBV5-1 and J is TRBJ2-3, with 10 bases that match TRBD2. This CDR3 has 16 amino acids. CDR1 and CDR2 (germline): SGHRS, YFSETQ. Germline trimming cut 1 base from V and 2 bases from J; bases unmatched to any gene: 4.

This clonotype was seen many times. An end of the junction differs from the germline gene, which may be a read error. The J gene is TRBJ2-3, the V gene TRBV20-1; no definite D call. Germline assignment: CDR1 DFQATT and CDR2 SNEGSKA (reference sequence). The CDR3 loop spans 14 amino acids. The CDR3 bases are TGCAGTGCTAGAGATATTGGTAGCACGGATACGCAGTATTTT. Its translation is CSARDIGSTDTQYF.

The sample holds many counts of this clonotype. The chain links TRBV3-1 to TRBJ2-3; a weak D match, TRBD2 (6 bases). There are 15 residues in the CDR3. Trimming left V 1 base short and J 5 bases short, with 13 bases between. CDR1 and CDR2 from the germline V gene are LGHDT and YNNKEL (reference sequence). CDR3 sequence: CASSQVSGSGDTQYF. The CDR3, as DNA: TGTGCCAGCAGCCAAGTCTCCGGGAGTGGAGATACGCAGTATTTT.

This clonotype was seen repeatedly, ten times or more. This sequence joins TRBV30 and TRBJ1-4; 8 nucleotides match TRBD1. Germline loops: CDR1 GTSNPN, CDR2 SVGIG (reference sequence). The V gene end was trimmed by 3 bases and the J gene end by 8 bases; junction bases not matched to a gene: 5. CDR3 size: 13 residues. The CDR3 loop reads CAWRAQGEEKLFF. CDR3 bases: TGTGCCTGGAGGGCACAGGGGGAAGAAAAACTGTTTTTT.

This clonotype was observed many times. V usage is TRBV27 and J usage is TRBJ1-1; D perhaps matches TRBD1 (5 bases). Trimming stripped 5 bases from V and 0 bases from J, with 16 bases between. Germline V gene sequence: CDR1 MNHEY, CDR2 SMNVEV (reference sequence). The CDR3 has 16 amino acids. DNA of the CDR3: TGTGCCAGCAGTCCCATGGACACCTTCATGAACACTGAAGCTTTCTTT. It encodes CASSPMDTFMNTEAFF.

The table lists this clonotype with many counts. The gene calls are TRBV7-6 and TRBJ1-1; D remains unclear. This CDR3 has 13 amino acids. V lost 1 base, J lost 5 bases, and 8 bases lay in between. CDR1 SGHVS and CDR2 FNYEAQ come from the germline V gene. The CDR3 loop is CASSLVRETEAFF. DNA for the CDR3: TGTGCCAGCAGCTTAGTTAGGGAGACTGAAGCTTTCTTT.

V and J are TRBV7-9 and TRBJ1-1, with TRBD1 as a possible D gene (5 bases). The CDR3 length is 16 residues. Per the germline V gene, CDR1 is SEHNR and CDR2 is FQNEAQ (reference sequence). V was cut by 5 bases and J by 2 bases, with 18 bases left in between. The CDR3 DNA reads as TGTGCCAGCAGCGGGGGGGTAGGGGTGCGTAACACTGAAGCTTTCTTT. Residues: CASSGGVGVRNTEAFF.

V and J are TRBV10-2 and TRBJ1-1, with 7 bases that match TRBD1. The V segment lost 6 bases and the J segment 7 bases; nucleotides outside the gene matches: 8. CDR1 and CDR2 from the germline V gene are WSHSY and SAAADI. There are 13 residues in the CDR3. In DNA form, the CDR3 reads TGCGCCAGCAGGATTCAGGGGGAGGGTGAAGCTTTCTTT. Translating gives CASRIQGEGEAFF.

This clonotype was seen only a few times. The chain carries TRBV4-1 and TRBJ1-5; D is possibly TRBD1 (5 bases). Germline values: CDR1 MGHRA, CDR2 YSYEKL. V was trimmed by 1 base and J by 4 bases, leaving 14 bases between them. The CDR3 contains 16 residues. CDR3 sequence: CASSQAMGRVNQPQHF. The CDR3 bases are TGCGCCAGCAGCCAAGCGATGGGACGGGTAAATCAGCCCCAGCATTTT.